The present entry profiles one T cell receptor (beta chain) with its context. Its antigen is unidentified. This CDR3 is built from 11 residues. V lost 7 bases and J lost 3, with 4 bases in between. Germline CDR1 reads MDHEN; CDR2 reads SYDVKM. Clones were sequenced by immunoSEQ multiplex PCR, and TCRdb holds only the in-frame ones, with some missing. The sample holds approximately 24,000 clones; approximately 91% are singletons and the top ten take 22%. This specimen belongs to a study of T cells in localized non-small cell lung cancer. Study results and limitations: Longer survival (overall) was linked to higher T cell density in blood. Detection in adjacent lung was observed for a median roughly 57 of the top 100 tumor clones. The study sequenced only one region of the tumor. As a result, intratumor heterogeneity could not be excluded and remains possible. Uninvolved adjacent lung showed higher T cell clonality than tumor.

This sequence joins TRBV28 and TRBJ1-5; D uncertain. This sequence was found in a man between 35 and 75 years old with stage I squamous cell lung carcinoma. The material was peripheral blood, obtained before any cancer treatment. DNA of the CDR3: TGTGCCAGCACTGACAATCAGCCCCAGCATTTT. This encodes CASTDNQPQHF.